Reported below is one T cell receptor beta chain. CDR3 length: 16 amino acids. Germline CDR1 and CDR2: SGHRS and YFSETQ. V lost 2 bases and J 0 bases, leaving 12 bases between the germline ends. This record belongs to a study of blood T cell repertoires in COVID-19. Study overall: Italy, Spain and the United States were the sources of the convalescent and acute COVID-19 samples.

Clones were sequenced by immunoSEQ multiplex PCR, and TCRdb holds only the in-frame ones, with some missing. The sample yields approximately 240,000 clones, about 88% seen once. The chain couples TRBV5-1 to TRBJ2-1; D is perhaps TRBD1 (5 bases). This clonotype was obtained from a man aged 45-65 years who had recovered from COVID-19. Sequenced input: peripheral blood. The CDR3 region is CASSFYPQGSYNEQFF. CDR3 nucleotide sequence: TGCGCCAGCAGCTTTTATCCCCAGGGCTCCTACAATGAGCAGTTCTTC.